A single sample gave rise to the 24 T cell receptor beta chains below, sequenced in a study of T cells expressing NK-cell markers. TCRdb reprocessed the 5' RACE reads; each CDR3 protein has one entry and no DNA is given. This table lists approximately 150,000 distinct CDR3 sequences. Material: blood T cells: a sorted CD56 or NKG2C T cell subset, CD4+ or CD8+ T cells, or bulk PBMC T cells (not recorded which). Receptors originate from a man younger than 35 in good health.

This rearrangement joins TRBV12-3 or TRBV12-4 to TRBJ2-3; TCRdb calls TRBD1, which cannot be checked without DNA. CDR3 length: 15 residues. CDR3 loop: CASSLVQGGPDTQYF.

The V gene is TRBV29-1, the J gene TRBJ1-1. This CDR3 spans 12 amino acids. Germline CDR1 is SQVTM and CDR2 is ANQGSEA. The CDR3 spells CSVPPGKGEAFF.

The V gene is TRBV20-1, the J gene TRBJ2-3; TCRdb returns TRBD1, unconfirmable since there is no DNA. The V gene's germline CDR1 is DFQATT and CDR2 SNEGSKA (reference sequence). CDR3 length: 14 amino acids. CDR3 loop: CSAGGVLVTDTQYF.

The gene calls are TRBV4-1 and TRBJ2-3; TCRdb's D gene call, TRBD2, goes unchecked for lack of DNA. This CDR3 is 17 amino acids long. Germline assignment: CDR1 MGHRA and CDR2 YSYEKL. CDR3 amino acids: CASSQVPAGGTTDTQYF.

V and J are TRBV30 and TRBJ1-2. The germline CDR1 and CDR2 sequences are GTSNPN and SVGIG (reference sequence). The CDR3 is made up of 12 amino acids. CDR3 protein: CAWQVFGYGYTF.

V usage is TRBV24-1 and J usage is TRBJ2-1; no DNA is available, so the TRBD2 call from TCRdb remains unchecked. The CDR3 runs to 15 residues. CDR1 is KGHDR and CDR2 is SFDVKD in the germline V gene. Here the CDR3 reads CATSDASGLANEQFF.

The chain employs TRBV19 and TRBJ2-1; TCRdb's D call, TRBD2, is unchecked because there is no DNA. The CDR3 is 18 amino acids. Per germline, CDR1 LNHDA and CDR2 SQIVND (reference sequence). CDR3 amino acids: CASSIEPANPSRDNEQFF.

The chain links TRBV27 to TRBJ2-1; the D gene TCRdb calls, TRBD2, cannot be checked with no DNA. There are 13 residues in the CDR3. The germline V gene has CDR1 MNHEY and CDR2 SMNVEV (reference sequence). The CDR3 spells CASSLAEGYEQFF.

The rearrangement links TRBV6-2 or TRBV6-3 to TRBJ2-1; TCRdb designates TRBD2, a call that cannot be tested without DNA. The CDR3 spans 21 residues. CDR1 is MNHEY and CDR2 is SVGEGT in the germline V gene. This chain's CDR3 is CASSRGQPGLAGGRSYNEQFF.

CDR3 sequence: CAWSVRAYNEQFF. The chain links TRBV30 to TRBJ2-1; the D call from TCRdb, TRBD2, cannot be confirmed without DNA. The CDR3 totals 13 residues. The germline CDR1 and CDR2 sequences are GTSNPN and SVGIG (reference sequence).

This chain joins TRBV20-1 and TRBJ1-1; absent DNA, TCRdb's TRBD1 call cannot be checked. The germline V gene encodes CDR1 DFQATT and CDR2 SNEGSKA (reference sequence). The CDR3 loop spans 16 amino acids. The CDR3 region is CSARGTGKGLYPEAFF.

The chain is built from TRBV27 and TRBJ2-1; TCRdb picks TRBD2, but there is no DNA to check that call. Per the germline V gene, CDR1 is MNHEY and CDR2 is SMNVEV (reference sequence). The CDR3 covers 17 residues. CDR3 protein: CASSPLLSQRGDNEQFF.

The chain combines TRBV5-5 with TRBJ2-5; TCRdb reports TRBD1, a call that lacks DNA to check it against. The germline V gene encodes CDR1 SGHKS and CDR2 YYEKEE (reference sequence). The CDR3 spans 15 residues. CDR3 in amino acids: CASSPKDRAYETQYF.

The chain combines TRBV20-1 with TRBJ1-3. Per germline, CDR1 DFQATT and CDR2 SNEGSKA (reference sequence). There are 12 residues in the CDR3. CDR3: CSATRALNTIYF.

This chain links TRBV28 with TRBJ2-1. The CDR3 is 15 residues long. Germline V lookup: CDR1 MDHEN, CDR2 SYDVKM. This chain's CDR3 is CASSFPGDLGNEQFF.

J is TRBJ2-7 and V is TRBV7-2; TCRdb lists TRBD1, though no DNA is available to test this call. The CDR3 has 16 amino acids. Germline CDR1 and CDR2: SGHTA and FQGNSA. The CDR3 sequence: CASSPGPASGKTEQYF.

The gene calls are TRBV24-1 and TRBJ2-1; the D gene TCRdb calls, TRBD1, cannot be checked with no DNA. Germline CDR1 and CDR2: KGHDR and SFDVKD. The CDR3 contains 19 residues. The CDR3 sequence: CATSDTGTASGSSYNEQFF.

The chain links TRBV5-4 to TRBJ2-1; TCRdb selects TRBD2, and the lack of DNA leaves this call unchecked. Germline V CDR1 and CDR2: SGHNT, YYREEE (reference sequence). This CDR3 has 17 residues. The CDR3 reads CASSEGLAGTIYNEQFF.

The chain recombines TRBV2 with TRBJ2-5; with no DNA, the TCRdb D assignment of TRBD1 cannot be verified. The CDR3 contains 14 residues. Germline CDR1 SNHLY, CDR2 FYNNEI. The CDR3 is CASTKGTQEETQYF.

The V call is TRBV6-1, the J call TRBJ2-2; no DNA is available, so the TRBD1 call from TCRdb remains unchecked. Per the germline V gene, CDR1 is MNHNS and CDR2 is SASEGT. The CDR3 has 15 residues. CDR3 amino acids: CASTPDRANTGELFF.

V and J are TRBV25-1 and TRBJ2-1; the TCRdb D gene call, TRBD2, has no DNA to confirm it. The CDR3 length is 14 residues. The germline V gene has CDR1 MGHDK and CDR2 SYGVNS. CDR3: CASNPGGSLSEQFF.

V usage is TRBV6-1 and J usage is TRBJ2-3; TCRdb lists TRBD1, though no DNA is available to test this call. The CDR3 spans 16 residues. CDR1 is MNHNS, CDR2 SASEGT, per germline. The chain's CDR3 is CASSPHSTGSTDTQYF.

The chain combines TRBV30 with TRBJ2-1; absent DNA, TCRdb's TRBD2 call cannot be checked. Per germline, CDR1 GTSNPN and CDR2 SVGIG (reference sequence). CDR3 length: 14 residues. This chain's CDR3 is CAWSVLAGGNEQFF.

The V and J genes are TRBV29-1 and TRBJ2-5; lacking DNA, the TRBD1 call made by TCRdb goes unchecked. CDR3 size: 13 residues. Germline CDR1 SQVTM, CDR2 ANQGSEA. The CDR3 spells CSVGTGPSETQYF.